The TCR beta chain under discussion was sequenced for a study of metastatic and nonmetastatic thyroid tumors. Study in general: The authors compared repertoires across blood and tumor or nodule tissue from malignant and benign thyroid patients. Findings and caveats of the study: Malignant thyroid tumors reportedly exceeded benign nodules significantly in TCR beta diversity, with the difference appearing in blood and tumor.

Germline CDR1 MNHEY, CDR2 SMNVEV (reference sequence). Trimming took 3 bases from V and 1 from J, leaving 9 bases between them. The CDR3 consists of 14 residues. This clone was counted at least ten times. Its antigen remains unidentified. Nobody among the patients had been given any treatment before thyroid surgery. As handled by the study authors: What underpinned the distant-metastasis classifier for papillary thyroid cancer was the set of CDR3 differences across clinicopathological groups. TCRdb redid the clone calls on the PCR reads using MiXCR. Here the V and J calls rest on TCRdb's processing, not on the authors' analysis. Of tens of thousands of clones listed, 24% are singletons.

The chain links TRBV27 to TRBJ1-1, with a possible D match to TRBD1 (6 bases). The TCR sequence derives from a female donor with papillary thyroid cancer or a benign thyroid nodule (not recorded which). Some clones in this sample may be carry-over from other donors' samples. The specimen sequenced was tumor tissue. The CDR3 DNA is TGTGCCAGCAGTTTTGGGGGCGCGAACACTGAAGCTTTCTTT. It is translated as CASSFGGANTEAFF.